This T cell receptor beta chain is drawn from a study of cytomegalovirus exposure and HLA in healthy donors (dated by TCRdb to between 2016 and 2019). About the full investigation: According to a later analysis, the approximately 120 validation repertoires were produced on the same platform as the 600 to 850 repertoires of the first cohort. The study aimed to test whether signatures of past pathogen exposure could be identified by cataloging public T cell receptors. A separate validation cohort of roughly 130 different subjects was used in addition to the roughly 640-subject first cohort. High-throughput TCR immunosequencing, statistical association of individual TCRs with disease status, and machine learning were combined to predict cytomegalovirus infection status.

On the study overall, not on this receptor specifically: Three of the identified cytomegalovirus-associated TCR beta chains were confirmed in vitro to be specific for cytomegalovirus antigens. A later analysis had no HLA typing for the validation cohort, so co-occurrence there was scored across all 120 or so repertoires. In a later analysis, TCRs clustered in the first cohort were found to also tend to co-occur in the roughly 110 validation repertoires, with over 90% of cluster scores above 0. In the study, 150 to 200 TCR beta chains were listed as associated with cytomegalovirus. The classifier was reported to diagnose cytomegalovirus status with high specificity and sensitivity in both the original cohort and the validation cohort. Most TCR sequences were observed very rarely across donors, whereas some public TCRs were present in many individuals. The authors suggested that the approach could potentially be generalized to other disease states and immunological phenotypes.

Libraries were constructed by the immunoSEQ multiplex PCR assay. As for how the authors treated the data: A statistical classification framework was developed to diagnose cytomegalovirus status using the catalog of TCR beta chain sequences. TCRdb limited this immuneACCESS table to in-frame rearrangements with V and J called. A share of clones is missing; checked studies link under half to unresolved V genes, and the rest is unexplained. V, J and clone size reflect that table, while D and trimming were determined from the DNA. The sample includes about 150,000 clones, with approximately 90% observed a single time. The ten largest account for under 8% of the sample. Reading from cysteine to phenylalanine, the CDR3 counts 16 amino acids. Kept here is only the CDR3 DNA, which spans 48 bases and is read in frame from base 1. Trimming removed 4 bases from V and 6 bases from J; the gene matches leave 10 bases unexplained. From the germline V gene, CDR1 is SGHTA and CDR2 is FQGNSA.

As to this clone: Its antigen remains undetermined. No much larger clone is present one base from it, and per-base qualities are unavailable.

The donors were included in the validation cohort of over a hundred subjects, a group kept apart from the roughly 700-subject first cohort. The sequence came from a woman in her twenties or thirties in good health and CMV-seropositive. The rearrangement joined TRBV7-2 to TRBJ1-3; 9 central bases correspond to TRBD1. The material sequenced was PBMCs. CDR3 loop: CASSSGWDRAENTIYF. The DNA sequence is TGTGCCAGCAGCTCCGGCTGGGACAGGGCAGAAAACACCATATATTTT.